What follows are 8 T cell receptor beta chains derived from one specimen sequenced in a study of T cell responses to AZD1222 COVID-19 vaccine. Profiling relied on immunoSEQ multiplex PCR, and the TCRdb table lists in-frame clones only, not all of them. The sample contains some 130,000 clones, approximately 88% of which appear only once. The sample consisted of peripheral blood, taken on day 0 of MenACWY control vaccination. Receptors were obtained from an adult in good health.

This clone was detected only once. The V call is TRBV24-1, the J call TRBJ2-5, with D perhaps matching TRBD1 (5 bases). V shed 4 bases and J shed 5 bases, with 13 bases lying between them. Germline V lookup: CDR1 KGHDR, CDR2 SFDVKD. The length of the CDR3 is 14 residues. CDR3 in DNA: TGTGCCACCAGTGACCCCTTAGGGGCGGAGACCCAGTACTTC. It is translated as CATSDPLGAETQYF.

The V call is TRBV9, the J call TRBJ2-7; 11 positions match TRBD2. CDR1 is SGDLS, CDR2 YYNGEE, per germline. V lost 3 bases and J lost 5; bases outside the gene matches: 7. The length of the CDR3 is 15 residues. Here the CDR3 reads CASSATSGSWNEQYF. The CDR3 coding sequence is TGTGCCAGCAGCGCAACTAGCGGGAGTTGGAACGAGCAGTACTTC.

V gene TRBV19 combines with J gene TRBJ1-1; D remains ambiguous. Per germline, CDR1 LNHDA and CDR2 SQIVND (reference sequence). The V end was cut by 9 bases, the J end by 1 base, with 12 bases between. CDR3 length equals 13 residues. In DNA, the CDR3 is TGTGCCAGCGGCTTGAGGGAGAACACTGAAGCTTTCTTT. Its protein is CASGLRENTEAFF.

The V call is TRBV14, the J call TRBJ1-2, with 8 nucleotides matching TRBD1. V lost 0 bases, J lost 4 bases, and 7 bases stayed unmatched. From germline, CDR1 is SGHDN and CDR2 FVKESK. The CDR3 is 16 residues long. CDR3 nucleotide sequence: TGTGCCAGCAGCCAAGATTCCAGGGGGCTCATCTATGGCTACACCTTC. Its protein product is CASSQDSRGLIYGYTF.

This clone was counted only a few times. The chain employs TRBV10-3 and TRBJ1-1; tentatively, D is TRBD1 (6 bases). The CDR3 contains 13 residues. Trimming took 6 bases from V and 5 from J, leaving 13 bases between them. In germline, CDR1 is ENHRY, CDR2 SYGVKD. The CDR3 DNA sequence: TGTGCCATCAGGGAAACAGGGAGGACTGAAGCTTTCTTT. Protein: CAIRETGRTEAFF.

This chain joins TRBV27 and TRBJ2-2; 9 bases are a match to TRBD1. Trimming cost V 4 bases and J 5 bases; bases outside gene matches: 8. Germline loops: CDR1 MNHEY, CDR2 SMNVEV (reference sequence). The CDR3 consists of 16 residues. CDR3 sequence reads: CASSSIQGARTGELFF. The CDR3 nucleotides read TGTGCCAGCAGTTCAATACAGGGGGCGAGAACCGGGGAGCTGTTTTTT.

The V call is TRBV27, the J call TRBJ2-7; D is perhaps TRBD2 (5 bases). Germline CDR1 and CDR2: MNHEY and SMNVEV (reference sequence). CDR3 length: 15 residues. V was cut by 3 bases and J by 2 bases, with 14 bases left in between. Here the CDR3 DNA reads TGTGCCAGCAGTTTTGGGCTAGCCATAACCTACGAGCAGTACTTC. Its protein is CASSFGLAITYEQYF.

V usage is TRBV19 and J usage is TRBJ1-5, with a tentative D call TRBD1 (6 bases). The CDR3 has 16 amino acids. The germline V gene encodes CDR1 LNHDA and CDR2 SQIVND (reference sequence). V was shortened by 6 bases and J by 3 bases, with 18 bases between the two germline ends. CDR3 sequence (DNA): TGTGCCAGTAGACGGACAGCCGTCCTCCCCAATCAGCCCCAGCATTTT. Residues: CASRRTAVLPNQPQHF.